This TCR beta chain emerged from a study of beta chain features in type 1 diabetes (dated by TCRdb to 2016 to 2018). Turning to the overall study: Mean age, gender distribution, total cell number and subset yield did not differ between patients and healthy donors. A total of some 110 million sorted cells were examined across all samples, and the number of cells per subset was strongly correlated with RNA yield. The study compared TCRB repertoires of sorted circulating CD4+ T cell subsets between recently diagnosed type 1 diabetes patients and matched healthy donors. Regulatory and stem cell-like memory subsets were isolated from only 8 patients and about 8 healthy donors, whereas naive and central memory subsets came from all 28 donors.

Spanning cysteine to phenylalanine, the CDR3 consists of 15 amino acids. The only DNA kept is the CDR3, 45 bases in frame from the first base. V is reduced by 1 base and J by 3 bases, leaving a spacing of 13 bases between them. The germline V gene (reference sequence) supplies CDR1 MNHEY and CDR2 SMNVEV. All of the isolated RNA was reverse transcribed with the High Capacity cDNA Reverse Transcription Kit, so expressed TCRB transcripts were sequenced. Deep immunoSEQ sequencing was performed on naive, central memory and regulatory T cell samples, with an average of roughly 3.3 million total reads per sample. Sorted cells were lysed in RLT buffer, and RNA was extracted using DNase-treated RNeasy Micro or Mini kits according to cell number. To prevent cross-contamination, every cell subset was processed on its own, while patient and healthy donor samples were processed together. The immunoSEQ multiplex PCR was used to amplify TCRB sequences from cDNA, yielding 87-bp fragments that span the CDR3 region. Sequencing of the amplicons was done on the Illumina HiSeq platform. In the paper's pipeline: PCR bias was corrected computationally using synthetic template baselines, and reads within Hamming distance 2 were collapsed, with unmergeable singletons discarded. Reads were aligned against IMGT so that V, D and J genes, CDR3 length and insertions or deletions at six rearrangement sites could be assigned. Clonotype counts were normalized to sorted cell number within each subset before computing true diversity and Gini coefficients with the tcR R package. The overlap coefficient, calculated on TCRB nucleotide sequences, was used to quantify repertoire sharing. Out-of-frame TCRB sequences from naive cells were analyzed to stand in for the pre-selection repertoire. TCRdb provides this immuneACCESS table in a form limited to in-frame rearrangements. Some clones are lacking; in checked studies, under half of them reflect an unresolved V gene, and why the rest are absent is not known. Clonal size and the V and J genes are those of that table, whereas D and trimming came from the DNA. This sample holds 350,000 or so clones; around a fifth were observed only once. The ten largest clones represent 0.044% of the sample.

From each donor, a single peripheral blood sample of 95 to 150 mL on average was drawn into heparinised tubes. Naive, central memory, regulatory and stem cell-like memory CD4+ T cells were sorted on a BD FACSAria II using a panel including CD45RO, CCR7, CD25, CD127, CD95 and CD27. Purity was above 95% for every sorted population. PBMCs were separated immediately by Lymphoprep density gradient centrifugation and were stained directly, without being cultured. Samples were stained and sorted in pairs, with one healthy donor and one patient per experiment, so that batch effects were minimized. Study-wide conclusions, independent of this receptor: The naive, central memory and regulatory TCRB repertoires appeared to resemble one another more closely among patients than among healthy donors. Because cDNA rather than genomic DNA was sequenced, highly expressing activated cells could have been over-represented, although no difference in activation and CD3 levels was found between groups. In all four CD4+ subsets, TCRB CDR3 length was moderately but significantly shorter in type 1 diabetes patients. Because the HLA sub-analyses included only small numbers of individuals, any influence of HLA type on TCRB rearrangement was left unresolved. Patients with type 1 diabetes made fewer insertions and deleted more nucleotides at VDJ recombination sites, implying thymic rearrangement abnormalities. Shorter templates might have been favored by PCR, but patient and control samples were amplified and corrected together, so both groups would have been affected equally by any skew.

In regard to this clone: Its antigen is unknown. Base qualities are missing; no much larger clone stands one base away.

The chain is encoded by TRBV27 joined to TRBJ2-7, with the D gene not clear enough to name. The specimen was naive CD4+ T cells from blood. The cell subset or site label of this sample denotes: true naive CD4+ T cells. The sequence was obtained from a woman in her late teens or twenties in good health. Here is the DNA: TGTGCCAGCAGTTTATATCTCAGTGGTGTCTACGAGCAGTACTTC. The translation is CASSLYLSGVYEQYF.